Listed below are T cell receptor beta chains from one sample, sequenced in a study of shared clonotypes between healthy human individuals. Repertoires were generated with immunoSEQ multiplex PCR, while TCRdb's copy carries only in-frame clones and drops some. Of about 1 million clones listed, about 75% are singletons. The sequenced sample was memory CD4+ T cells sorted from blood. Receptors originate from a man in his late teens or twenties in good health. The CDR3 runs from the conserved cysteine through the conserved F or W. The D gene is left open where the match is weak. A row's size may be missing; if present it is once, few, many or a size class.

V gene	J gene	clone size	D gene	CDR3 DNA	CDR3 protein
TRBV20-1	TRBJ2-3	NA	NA	TGCAGTGCTCGGGATTTCGATACGCAGTATTTT	CSARDFDTQYF
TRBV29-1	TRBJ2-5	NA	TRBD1	TGCAGCGTTGCCGGGACAGGAGAGACCCAGTACTTC	CSVAGTGETQYF
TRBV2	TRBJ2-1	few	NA	TGTGCCAGCAGTGCCAGAACCTATGTCGGGGAGCAGTTCTTC	CASSARTYVGEQFF
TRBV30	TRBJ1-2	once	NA	TGTGCCTGGAGGCAGCTTTGGGAGGATGGCTACACCTTC	CAWRQLWEDGYTF
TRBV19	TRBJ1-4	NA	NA	TGTGCCAGTAGTCCCCTCAGGACGGCTAATGAAAAACTGTTTTTT	CASSPLRTANEKLFF
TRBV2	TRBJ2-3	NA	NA	TGTGCCAGCATGTGGCGCGAATACACAGATACGCAGTATTTT	CASMWREYTDTQYF
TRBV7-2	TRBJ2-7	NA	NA	TGTGCCAGCAGCTTAGGCGGGGTGAGCTCCTACGAGCAGTACTTC	CASSLGGVSSYEQYF
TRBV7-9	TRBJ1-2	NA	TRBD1	TGTGCCAGCACCGTTCCCCGGACAGGGGGAAACTATGGCTACACCTTC	CASTVPRTGGNYGYTF
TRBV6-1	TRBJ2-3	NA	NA	TGTGCCAGCAGTGAAATTTCAGATACGCAGTATTTT	CASSEISDTQYF
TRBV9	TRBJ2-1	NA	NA	TGTGCCAGCAGTTCCCAGGGGAGAGTTCCTTACAATGAGCAGTTCTTC	CASSSQGRVPYNEQFF
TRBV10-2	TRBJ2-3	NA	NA	TGCGCCAGCAGTGAAAGCCCCCCGCGGGTTAGTACGCAGTATTTT	CASSESPPRVSTQYF
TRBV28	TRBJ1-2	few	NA	TGTGCCATTCTCAGGGAAGCTAACTATGGCTACACCTTC	CAILREANYGYTF
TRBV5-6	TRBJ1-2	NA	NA	TGTGCCAGGAGAACAGGTCCTTATGGCTACACCTTC	CARRTGPYGYTF
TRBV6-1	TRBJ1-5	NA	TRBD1	TGTGCCAGCAGAGGGACAGGGCGCAATCAGCCCCAGCATTTT	CASRGTGRNQPQHF
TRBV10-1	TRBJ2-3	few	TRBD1	TGCGCCAGCAGCGCCGGGACAGGGAGAAGCACAGATACGCAGTATTTT	CASSAGTGRSTDTQYF
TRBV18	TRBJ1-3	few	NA	TGTGCCAGCTCACCAGCAGGGTCTGGAAACACCATATATTTT	CASSPAGSGNTIYF
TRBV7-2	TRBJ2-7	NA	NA	TGTGCCAGCAGCCTCCGCATCGGTTCCTACGAGCAGTACTTC	CASSLRIGSYEQYF
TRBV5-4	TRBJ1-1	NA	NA	TGTGCCAGCAGCTCGAACGGGGGAGCGAACACTGAAGCTTTCTTT	CASSSNGGANTEAFF
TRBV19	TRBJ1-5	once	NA	TGTGCCAGTAGTCCAGGGTATAGCAATCAGCCCCAGCATTTT	CASSPGYSNQPQHF
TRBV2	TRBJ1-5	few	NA	TGTGCCAGCAGTGAATACCCCCTGGGCACCAATCAGCCCCAGCATTTT	CASSEYPLGTNQPQHF
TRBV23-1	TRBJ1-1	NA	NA	TGCGCCAGCAGTCATCTCCCTTGGAAGAACACTGAAGCTTTCTTT	CASSHLPWKNTEAFF
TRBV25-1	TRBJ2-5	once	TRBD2	TGTGCCAGCAGTACAATGGGACTAGCGCTGAAAGAGACCCAGTACTTC	CASSTMGLALKETQYF
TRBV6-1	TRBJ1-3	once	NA	TGTGCCAGCAGTGAAGCTCAACTAGGGAGCTCTGGAAACACCATATATTTT	CASSEAQLGSSGNTIYF